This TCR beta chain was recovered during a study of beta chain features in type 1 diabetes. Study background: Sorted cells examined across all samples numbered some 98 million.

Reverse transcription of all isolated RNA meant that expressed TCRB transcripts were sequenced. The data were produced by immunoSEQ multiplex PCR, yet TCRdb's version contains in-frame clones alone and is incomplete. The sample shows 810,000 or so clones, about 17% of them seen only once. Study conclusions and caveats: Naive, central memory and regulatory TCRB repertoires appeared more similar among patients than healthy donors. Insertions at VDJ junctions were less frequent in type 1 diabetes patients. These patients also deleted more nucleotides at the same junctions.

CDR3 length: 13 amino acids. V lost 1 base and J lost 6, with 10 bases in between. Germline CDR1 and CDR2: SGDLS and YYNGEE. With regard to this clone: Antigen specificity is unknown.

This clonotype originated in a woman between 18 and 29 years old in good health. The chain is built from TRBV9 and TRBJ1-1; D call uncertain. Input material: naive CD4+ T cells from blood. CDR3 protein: CASSVRPQAEAFF. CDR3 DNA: TGTGCCAGCAGCGTAAGGCCCCAGGCTGAAGCTTTCTTT.